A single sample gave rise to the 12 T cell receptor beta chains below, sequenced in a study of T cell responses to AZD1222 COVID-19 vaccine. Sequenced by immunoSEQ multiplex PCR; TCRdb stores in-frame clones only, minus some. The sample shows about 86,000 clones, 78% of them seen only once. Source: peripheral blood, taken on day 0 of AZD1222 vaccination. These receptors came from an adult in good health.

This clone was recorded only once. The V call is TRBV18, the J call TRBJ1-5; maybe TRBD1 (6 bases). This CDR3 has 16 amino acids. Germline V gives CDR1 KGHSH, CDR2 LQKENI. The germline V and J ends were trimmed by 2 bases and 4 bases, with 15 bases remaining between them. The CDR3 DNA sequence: TGTGCCAGCTCACCATCAACGGGGGGCGAAAATCAGCCCCAGCATTTT. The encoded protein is CASSPSTGGENQPQHF.

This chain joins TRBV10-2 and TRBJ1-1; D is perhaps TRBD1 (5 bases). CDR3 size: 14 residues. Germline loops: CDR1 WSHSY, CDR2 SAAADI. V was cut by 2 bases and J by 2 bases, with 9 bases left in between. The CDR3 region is CASSEGAGNTEAFF. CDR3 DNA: TGCGCCAGCAGTGAGGGGGCGGGAAACACTGAAGCTTTCTTT.

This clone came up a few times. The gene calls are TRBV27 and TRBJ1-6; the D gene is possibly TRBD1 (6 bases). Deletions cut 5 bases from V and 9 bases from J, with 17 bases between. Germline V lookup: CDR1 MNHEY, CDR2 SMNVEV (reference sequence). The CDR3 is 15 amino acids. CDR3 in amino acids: CASSRRRGRPSPLHF. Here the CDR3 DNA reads TGTGCCAGCAGTCGGCGCAGGGGTCGTCCTTCACCCCTCCACTTT.

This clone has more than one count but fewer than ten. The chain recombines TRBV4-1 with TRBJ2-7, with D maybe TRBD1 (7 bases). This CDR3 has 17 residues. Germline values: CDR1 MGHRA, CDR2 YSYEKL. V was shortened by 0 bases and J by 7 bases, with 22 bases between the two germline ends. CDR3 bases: TGCGCCAGCAGCCAAGATGGGGACAGCTGGGGGGCTAAGGAGCAGTACTTC. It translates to CASSQDGDSWGAKEQYF.

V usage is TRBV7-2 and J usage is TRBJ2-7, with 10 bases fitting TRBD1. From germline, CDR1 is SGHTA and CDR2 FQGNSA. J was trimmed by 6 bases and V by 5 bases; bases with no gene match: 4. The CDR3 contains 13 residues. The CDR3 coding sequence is TGTGCCAGCAGCGCGGGACAGGGGCGCGAGCAGTACTTC. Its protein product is CASSAGQGREQYF.

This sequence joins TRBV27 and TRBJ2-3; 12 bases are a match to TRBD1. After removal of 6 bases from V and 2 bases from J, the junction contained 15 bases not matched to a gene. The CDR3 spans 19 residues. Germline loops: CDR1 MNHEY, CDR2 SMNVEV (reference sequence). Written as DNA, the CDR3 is TGTGCCAGCAGATCCGGGACAGGGGGCCAGCGGGGCTCCACAGATACGCAGTATTTT. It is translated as CASRSGTGGQRGSTDTQYF.

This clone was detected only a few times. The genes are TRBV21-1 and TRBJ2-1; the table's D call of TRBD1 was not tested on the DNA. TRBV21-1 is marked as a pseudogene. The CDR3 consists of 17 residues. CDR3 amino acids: CASRTKEGTGNVDEQFF. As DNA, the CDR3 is TGTGCCAGCAGAACGAAGGAAGGGACAGGGAATGTCGATGAGCAGTTCTTC.

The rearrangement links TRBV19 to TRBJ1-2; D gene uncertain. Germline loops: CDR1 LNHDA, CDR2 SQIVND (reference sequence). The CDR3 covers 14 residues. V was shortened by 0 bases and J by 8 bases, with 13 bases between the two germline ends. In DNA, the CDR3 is TGTGCCAGTAGTATAGAGAGGCGTTCGGGCGGCTACACCTTC. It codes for CASSIERRSGGYTF.

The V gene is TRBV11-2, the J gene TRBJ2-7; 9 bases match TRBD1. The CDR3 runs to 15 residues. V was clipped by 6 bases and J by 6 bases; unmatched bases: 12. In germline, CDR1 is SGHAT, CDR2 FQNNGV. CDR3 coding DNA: TGTGCCAGCAGATGGGACCCGGGACAGGGAAGCGAGCAGTACTTC. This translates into CASRWDPGQGSEQYF.

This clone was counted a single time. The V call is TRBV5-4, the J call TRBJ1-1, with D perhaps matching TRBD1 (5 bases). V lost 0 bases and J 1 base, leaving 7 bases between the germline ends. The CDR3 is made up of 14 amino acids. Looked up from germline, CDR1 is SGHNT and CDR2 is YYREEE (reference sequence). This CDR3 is CASSLGGWNTEAFF. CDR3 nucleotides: TGTGCCAGCAGCTTGGGGGGGTGGAACACTGAAGCTTTCTTT.

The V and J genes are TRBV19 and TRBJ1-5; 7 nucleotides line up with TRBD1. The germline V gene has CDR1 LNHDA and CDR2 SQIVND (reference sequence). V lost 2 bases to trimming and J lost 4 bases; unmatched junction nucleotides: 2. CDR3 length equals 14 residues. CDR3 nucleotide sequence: TGTGCCAGTAGTATACAGGGGGGAAATCAGCCCCAGCATTTT. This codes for CASSIQGGNQPQHF.

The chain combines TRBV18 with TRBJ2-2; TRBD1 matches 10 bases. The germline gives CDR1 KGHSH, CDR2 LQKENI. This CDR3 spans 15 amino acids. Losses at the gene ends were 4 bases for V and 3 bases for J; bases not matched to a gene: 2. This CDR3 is CASSLGTGDTGELFF. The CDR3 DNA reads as TGTGCCAGCTCACTTGGGACAGGGGACACCGGGGAGCTGTTTTTT.